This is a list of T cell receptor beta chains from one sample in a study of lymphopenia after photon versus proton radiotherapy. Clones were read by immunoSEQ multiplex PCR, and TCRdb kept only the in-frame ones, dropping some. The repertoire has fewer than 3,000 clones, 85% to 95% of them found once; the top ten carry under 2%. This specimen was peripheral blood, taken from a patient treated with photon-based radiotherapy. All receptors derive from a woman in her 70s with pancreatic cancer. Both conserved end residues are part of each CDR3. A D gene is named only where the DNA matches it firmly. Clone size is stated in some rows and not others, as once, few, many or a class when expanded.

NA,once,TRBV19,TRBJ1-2,TGTGCCAGTAGTGCAAGCCGGGGGAGCTATGGCTACACCTTC,CASSASRGSYGYTF
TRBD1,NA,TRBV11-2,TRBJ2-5,TGTGCCAGCAGCCCAGGGACAGCCCAGTACTTC,CASSPGTAQYF
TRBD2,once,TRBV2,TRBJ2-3,TGTGCCAGCAGCTCACGGACTAGCGGGAGGACAGATACGCAGTATTTT,CASSSRTSGRTDTQYF
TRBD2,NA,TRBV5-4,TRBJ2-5,TGTGCCAGCAGCCACGGACTAGCGGGATTTATGGGAGAGACCCAGTACTTC,CASSHGLAGFMGETQYF
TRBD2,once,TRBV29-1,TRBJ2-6,TGCAGCGTTAGGGATAGACTAGCACAAAGTCGGGCCAACGTCCTGACTTTC,CSVRDRLAQSRANVLTF
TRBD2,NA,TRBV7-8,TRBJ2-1,TGTGCCAGCAGCCCCCTAGCGGGATCCTACAATGAGCAGTTCTTC,CASSPLAGSYNEQFF
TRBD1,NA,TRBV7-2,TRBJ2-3,TGTGCCAGCAGCCCAGGGGGCGCGGAGGATACGCAGTATTTT,CASSPGGAEDTQYF
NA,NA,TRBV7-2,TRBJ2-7,TGTGCCAGCAGCTTAGTCGGACAGGCTCGACTAGACTACGAGCAGTACTTC,CASSLVGQARLDYEQYF
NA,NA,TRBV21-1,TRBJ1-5,TGTGCCAACAGCGGCGACCATAGCAATCAGCCCCAGCATTTT,CANSGDHSNQPQHF
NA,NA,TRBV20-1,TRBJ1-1,TGCAGTGCCCAAAAGGACGTTGAAGCTTTCTTT,CSAQKDVEAFF
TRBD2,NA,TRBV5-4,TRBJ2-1,TGTGCCAGCAGCTTCCGGACTAGCCGGCAGTTCTTC,CASSFRTSRQFF
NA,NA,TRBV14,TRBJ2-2,TGTGCCAGCAGCCAATCATCGGCACAGAACACCGGGGAGCTGTTTTTT,CASSQSSAQNTGELFF
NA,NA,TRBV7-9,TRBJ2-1,TGTGCCAGCAGCCCGGGTTCGGAGCAGTTCTTC,CASSPGSEQFF
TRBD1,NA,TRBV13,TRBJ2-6,TGTGCCAGCAGTCGAACAGGGGCCAGCCTCTCTGGGGCCAACGTCCTGACTTTC,CASSRTGASLSGANVLTF
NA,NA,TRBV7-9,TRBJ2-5,TGTGCCAGCAGCTCGGGGTGGGCGGAAAGACAAGAGACCCAGTACTTC,CASSSGWAERQETQYF
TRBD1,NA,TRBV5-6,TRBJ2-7,TGTGCCAGCAGCCAGGACAGGTACTCCTACGAGCAGTACTTC,CASSQDRYSYEQYF
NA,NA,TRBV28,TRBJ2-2,TGTGCCAGCAGTTTAGCACCGCTAAACACCGGGGAGCTGTTTTTT,CASSLAPLNTGELFF
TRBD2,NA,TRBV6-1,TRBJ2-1,TGTGCCAGCAGTAGGGGAGGGGCGGGAGGCAATGAGCAGTTCTTC,CASSRGGAGGNEQFF
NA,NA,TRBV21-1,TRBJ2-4,TGTGCCAGCAGCAAAGCTATTCGGAACGGACTAGCGGGGCTTTGGGAAAACATTCAGTACTTC,CASSKAIRNGLAGLWENIQYF
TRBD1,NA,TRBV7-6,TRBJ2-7,TGTGCCAGCAGCTTAGGGGGGACAGCCTCCTACGAGCAGTACTTC,CASSLGGTASYEQYF
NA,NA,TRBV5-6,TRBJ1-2,TGTGCCAGCAGCTTGCACAGGCTCTATGGCTACACCTTC,CASSLHRLYGYTF
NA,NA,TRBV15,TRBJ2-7,TGTGCCACCAGCCAGACTAACGAGCAGTACTTC,CATSQTNEQYF
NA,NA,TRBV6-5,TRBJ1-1,TGTGCCAGCAGTTCAGGGAACACTGAAGCTTTCTTT,CASSSGNTEAFF
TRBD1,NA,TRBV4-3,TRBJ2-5,TGCGCCAGCAGCCTTGGGACAGGGGGCTGGGAGACCCAGTACTTC,CASSLGTGGWETQYF
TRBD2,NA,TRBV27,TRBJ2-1,TGTGCCAGCAGTTCCGTAGCGGGCGTCCGCTTCAATGAGCAGTTCTTC,CASSSVAGVRFNEQFF
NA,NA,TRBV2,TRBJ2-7,TGTGCCAGCAGCGGGGACCTATTCCGGTGGGGCGAGCAGTACTTC,CASSGDLFRWGEQYF
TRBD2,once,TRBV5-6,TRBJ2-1,TGTGCCAGCAGCGAGAAGGGACTAGCGGGAGATTACAATGAGCAGTTCTTC,CASSEKGLAGDYNEQFF
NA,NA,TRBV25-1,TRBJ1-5,TGTGCCAGCAGTGCCCAAGGTAGCAATCAGCCCCAGCATTTT,CASSAQGSNQPQHF
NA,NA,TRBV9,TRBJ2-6,TGTGCCAGCAGCACCCACTTGTCTGGGGCCAACGTCCTGACTTTC,CASSTHLSGANVLTF
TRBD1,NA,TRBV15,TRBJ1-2,TGTGCCACCAGCAGAGATCGAGGGACAGGGATAGGCTACACCTTC,CATSRDRGTGIGYTF
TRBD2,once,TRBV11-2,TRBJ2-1,TGTGCCAGCAGCTCCGGACTAGCGGGAGGTATCAATGAGCAGTTCTTC,CASSSGLAGGINEQFF
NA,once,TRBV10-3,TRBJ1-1,TGTGCCTCGGGGACTTTCAACACTGAAGCTTTCTTT,CASGTFNTEAFF
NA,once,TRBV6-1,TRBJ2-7,TGTGCCAGCAGTGAACGGAGTAGCGAGCAGTACTTC,CASSERSSEQYF
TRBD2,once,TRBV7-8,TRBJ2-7,TGTGCCAGCAGCTTAGGGACTAGCGGTTCGGGCGAGCAGTACTTC,CASSLGTSGSGEQYF
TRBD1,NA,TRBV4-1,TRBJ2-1,TGCGCCAGCAGCCAGGGGACAGGGGTGGCCTACAATGAGCAGTTCTTC,CASSQGTGVAYNEQFF
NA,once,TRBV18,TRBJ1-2,TGTGCCAGCTCACCCTCGGAGGCGCGGACGCTAAGTGGCTACACCTTC,CASSPSEARTLSGYTF
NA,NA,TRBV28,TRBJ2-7,TGTGCCAGCAGTTTGTGGGGGAAAGGGGCCTACGAGCAGTACTTC,CASSLWGKGAYEQYF
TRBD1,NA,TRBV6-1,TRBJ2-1,TGTGCCAGCAGTGCCCCCGGGACAGCTAACTACAATGAGCAGTTCTTC,CASSAPGTANYNEQFF
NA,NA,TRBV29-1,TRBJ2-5,TGCAGCGTTGAAGGGGGCGGAGAGACCCAGTACTTC,CSVEGGGETQYF
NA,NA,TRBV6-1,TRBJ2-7,TGTGCCAGCAACCCACGCGACATCTACGAGCAGTACTTC,CASNPRDIYEQYF
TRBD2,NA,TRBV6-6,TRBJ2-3,TGTGCCAGCAGTTACTCGGGACTAGCGGCAGATACGCAGTATTTT,CASSYSGLAADTQYF